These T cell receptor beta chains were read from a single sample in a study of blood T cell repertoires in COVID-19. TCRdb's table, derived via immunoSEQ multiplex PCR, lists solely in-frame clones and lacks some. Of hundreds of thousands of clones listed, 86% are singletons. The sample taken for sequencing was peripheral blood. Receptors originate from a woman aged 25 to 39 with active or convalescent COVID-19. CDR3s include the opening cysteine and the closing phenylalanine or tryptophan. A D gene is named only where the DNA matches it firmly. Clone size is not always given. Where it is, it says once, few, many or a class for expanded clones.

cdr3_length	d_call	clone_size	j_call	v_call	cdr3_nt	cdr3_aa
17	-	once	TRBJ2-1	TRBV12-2	TGTGCAAGTCGCTTAGATTCGACAGGCGGGCGCTACAATGAGCAGTTCTTC	CASRLDSTGGRYNEQFF
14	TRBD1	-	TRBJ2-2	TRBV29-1	TGCAGCGGAAAACAGGGGATTGGGTCCGGGGAGCTGTTTTTT	CSGKQGIGSGELFF
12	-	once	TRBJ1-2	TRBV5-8	TGTGCCAGCAGCTTGACCCCCGCGGGCTACACCTTC	CASSLTPAGYTF
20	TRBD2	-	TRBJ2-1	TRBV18	TGTGCCAGCTCACCACCCGGGACTAGCGGGAGGGCTGGATCCTACAATGAGCAGTTCTTC	CASSPPGTSGRAGSYNEQFF
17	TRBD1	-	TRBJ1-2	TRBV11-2	TGTGCCAGCAGCTTAGGGACAGGGAGGCGGGCTAACTATGGCTACACCTTC	CASSLGTGRRANYGYTF
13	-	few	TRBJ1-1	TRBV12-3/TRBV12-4	TGTGCCAGCATCCCCGAGGGTAAGGCTGAAGCTTTCTTT	CASIPEGKAEAFF
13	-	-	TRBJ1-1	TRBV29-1	TGCAGCGTTGATGAATCAGGGAACACTGAAGCTTTCTTT	CSVDESGNTEAFF
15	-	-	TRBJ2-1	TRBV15	TGTGCCACCAGCAGACAGAGGACAGATAACAATGAGCAGTTCTTC	CATSRQRTDNNEQFF
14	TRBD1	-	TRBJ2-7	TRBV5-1	TGCGCCAGCAGCTTGGCAGGGGGCCCCTACGAGCAGTACTTC	CASSLAGGPYEQYF
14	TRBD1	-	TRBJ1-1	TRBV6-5	TGTGCCAGCAGTCCCCGGGCAGGGGGCACTGAAGCTTTCTTT	CASSPRAGGTEAFF
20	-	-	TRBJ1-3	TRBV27	TGTGCCAGCAGTCCCCCTCCCCAGATCCTTCGGTGTCGGGGAGGAAACACCATATATTTT	CASSPPPQILRCRGGNTIYF
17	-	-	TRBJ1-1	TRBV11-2	TGTGCCAGCAGCTCAGGACAGTTTAAGGGAGTACACACTGAAGCTTTCTTT	CASSSGQFKGVHTEAFF
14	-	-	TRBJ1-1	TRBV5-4	TGTGCCAGCAGCTCGAGACAGATGAACACTGAAGCTTTCTTT	CASSSRQMNTEAFF
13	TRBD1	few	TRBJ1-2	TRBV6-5	TGTGCCAGCACTGGAGGGGGCGACTATGGCTACACCTTC	CASTGGGDYGYTF
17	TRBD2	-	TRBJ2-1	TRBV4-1	TGCGCCAGCAGCCCGGGACTAGCGGGGGACTCCTACAATGAGCAGTTCTTC	CASSPGLAGDSYNEQFF
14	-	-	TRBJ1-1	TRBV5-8	TGTGCCAGCAGCTTAGGCACAGGGCTCACTGAAGCTTTCTTT	CASSLGTGLTEAFF
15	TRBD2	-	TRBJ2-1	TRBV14	TGTGCCAGCAGCCTAGATAGCGGGGGGGCCCGGGAGCAGTTCTTC	CASSLDSGGAREQFF
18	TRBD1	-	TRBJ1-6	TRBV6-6	TGTGCCAGCAGTCTCGAGGGACAGGGAGGGACCTATAATTCACCCCTCCACTTT	CASSLEGQGGTYNSPLHF
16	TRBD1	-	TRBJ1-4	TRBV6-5	TGTGCCAGCAGTTTAGGGGAACCGGGACAGGGAGAAAAACTGTTTTTT	CASSLGEPGQGEKLFF
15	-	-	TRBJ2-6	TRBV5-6	TGTGCCAGCAGCTTGGTGCCAGTTGGGGCCAACGTCCTGACTTTC	CASSLVPVGANVLTF